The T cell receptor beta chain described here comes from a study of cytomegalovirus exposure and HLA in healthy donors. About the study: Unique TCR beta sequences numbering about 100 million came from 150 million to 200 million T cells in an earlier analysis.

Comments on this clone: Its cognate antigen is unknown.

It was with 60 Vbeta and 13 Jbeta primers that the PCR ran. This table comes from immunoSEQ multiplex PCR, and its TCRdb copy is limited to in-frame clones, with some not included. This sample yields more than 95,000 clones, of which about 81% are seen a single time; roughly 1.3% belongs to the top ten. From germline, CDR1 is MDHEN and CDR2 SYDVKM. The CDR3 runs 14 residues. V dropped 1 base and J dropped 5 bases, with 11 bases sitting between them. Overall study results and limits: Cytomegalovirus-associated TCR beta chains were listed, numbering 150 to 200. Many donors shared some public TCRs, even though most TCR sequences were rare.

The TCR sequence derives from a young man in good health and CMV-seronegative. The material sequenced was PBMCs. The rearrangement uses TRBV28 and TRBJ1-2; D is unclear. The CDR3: CASSLYEGSYGYTF. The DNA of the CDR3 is TGTGCCAGCAGTTTATACGAGGGATCATATGGCTACACCTTC.